One sample yielded the 12 T cell receptor beta chains listed below, sequenced in a study of T cells in Graves' hyperthyroidism and ophthalmopathy. TCR beta CDR3 regions were amplified from RNA transcripts. The HTBI set primed first-round TCR CDR3 RT-PCR. Using its own MiXCR run on the multiplex PCR reads, TCRdb lists one record per CDR3 protein. This sample has 600,000 to 850,000 distinct CDR3 sequences; roughly 20% occur once, and the top ten carry over 15%. Sequenced material: blood. These receptors originate from a woman aged 45-65 years with Graves' hyperthyroidism that later progressed to Graves' ophthalmopathy.

This clonotype was observed a few times. This chain connects TRBV29-1 to TRBJ1-1; D call uncertain. Looked up from germline, CDR1 is SQVTM and CDR2 is ANQGSEA. V shed 1 base and J shed 4 bases, with 4 bases lying between them. This CDR3 spans 11 amino acids. CDR3: CSVEVSTEAFF. The CDR3 DNA sequence: TGCAGCGTTGAAGTTAGCACTGAAGCTTTCTTT.

This clonotype was seen ten or more times. The chain combines TRBV20-1 with TRBJ1-1; D gene ambiguous. CDR1 DFQATT and CDR2 SNEGSKA come from the germline V gene (reference sequence). The CDR3 consists of 15 residues. V was trimmed by 5 bases and J by 3 bases, leaving 19 bases between them. CDR3 nucleotide sequence: TGCAGTGCTTACCCCCTGGGAGAGGGAGACACTGAAGCTTTCTTT. It codes for CSAYPLGEGDTEAFF.

In this sample, this clonotype turned up a few times. The rearrangement links TRBV5-4 to TRBJ2-2; D may be TRBD1 or TRBD2 (5 bases each). V shed 4 bases and J shed 0 bases, with 13 bases lying between them. This CDR3 region has 16 residues. Germline V gene data show CDR1 as SGHNT and CDR2 as YYREEE (reference sequence). CDR3 in DNA: TGTGCCAGCAGCCAGGGACGGGTCGCGAACACCGGGGAGCTGTTTTTT. Residues: CASSQGRVANTGELFF.

This clonotype was observed a few times. The chain couples TRBV20-1 to TRBJ1-2, with 7 positions matching TRBD1. The germline gives CDR1 DFQATT, CDR2 SNEGSKA (reference sequence). This CDR3 has 13 residues. CDR3 coding DNA: TGCAGCGCCGAGGACAGGAGGCTGGATGGCTACACCTTC. Protein: CSAEDRRLDGYTF.

This clonotype was detected many times. The CDR3 loop reads CASSLVAGGGTDTQYF. As DNA, the CDR3 is TGCGCCAGCAGCTTGGTTGCGGGGGGAGGGACAGATACGCAGTATTTT. This chain links TRBV5-1 with TRBJ2-3; 8 positions match TRBD2. CDR1 SGHRS and CDR2 YFSETQ come from the germline V gene. The CDR3 covers 16 residues. The V and J ends lost 0 bases and 3 bases, in that order; junction bases with no gene match: 6. Filled out from reference TRBV5-1 and TRBJ2-3, the complete variable domain reads KAGVTQTPRYLIKTRGQQVTLSCSPISGHRSVSWYQQTPGQGLQFLFEYFSETQRNKGNFPGRFSGRQFSNSRSEMNVSTLELGDSALYLCASSLVAGGGTDTQYFGPGTRLTVL.

This clonotype was counted between two and nine times. V gene TRBV4-1 combines with J gene TRBJ2-3; D gene uncertain. Between the trimmed V and J ends, which lost 4 bases and 6 bases, there was a span of 11 bases. CDR1 is MGHRA and CDR2 is YSYEKL in the germline V gene. This CDR3 is built from 13 residues. The chain's CDR3 is CASSRDGYDTQYF. The CDR3 DNA reads TGCGCCAGCAGCCGCGACGGATACGATACGCAGTATTTT.

The sample holds many counts of this clonotype. V usage is TRBV3-1 and J usage is TRBJ1-1, with D maybe TRBD1 (6 bases). The CDR3 contains 14 residues. CDR1 and CDR2 (germline): LGHDT, YNNKEL (reference sequence). The V end was cut by 2 bases, the J end by 8 bases, with 15 bases between. CDR3 region: CASSQPEGGTEAFF. For the CDR3, the DNA is TGTGCCAGCAGCCAACCAGAGGGGGGCACAGAAGCTTTCTTT.

In regard to this clonotype: Germline and junction disagree at one end, which may indicate a read error. The chain couples TRBV10-2 to TRBJ1-3; D not resolved. Germline CDR1 and CDR2: WSHSY and SAAADI. There are 16 residues in the CDR3. The CDR3 DNA reads TGCGCCAGCAGTGAGGCCAGATCCGCCTCTGGAAGCACCATATATTTT. This codes for CASSEARSASGSTIYF.

This clonotype came up many times. The CDR3: CASSFGPSLQETQYF. CDR3 sequence (DNA): TGTGCCAGCAGTTTTGGTCCTTCCCTACAAGAGACCCAGTACTTC. V usage is TRBV27 and J usage is TRBJ2-5; the D is unclear. The CDR3 spans 15 residues. Germline CDR1 reads MNHEY; CDR2 reads SMNVEV (reference sequence). V was trimmed by 3 bases and J by 2 bases, leaving 13 bases between them.

This clonotype appeared a few times. This rearrangement joins TRBV11-2 to TRBJ1-2, with 9 bases identical to TRBD1. J gave up 4 bases and V 1 base, and 7 bases lay outside the gene matches. The germline V gene encodes CDR1 SGHAT and CDR2 FQNNGV. CDR3 length: 16 amino acids. CDR3 amino acids: CASSLGTGGIRYGYTF. DNA for the CDR3: TGTGCCAGCAGCTTAGGAACAGGGGGCATTCGCTATGGCTACACCTTC.

In this sample, this clonotype turned up many times. V gene TRBV7-9 combines with J gene TRBJ2-3; D gene uncertain. This CDR3 is 17 amino acids long. V lost 6 bases, J lost 0 bases, and 19 bases lay in between. The germline CDR1 and CDR2 sequences are SEHNR and FQNEAQ (reference sequence). Here the CDR3 reads CASRSPLHTISTDTQYF. The CDR3 region has the DNA TGTGCCAGCAGGTCTCCTTTACATACGATTAGCACAGATACGCAGTATTTT.

The chain links TRBV7-3 to TRBJ2-5; D gene unclear. Trimming left V 0 bases short and J 3 bases short, with 8 bases between. The CDR3 is made up of 14 amino acids. Germline CDR1 and CDR2: SGHTA and FQGTGA. Here the CDR3 DNA reads TGTGCCAGCAGCTTAACTGGCGAGGAAGAGACCCAGTACTTC. This sequence encodes CASSLTGEEETQYF.